These T cell receptor beta chains were read from a single sample in a study of technical replicates of blood from a few donors. This table comes from immunoSEQ multiplex PCR, and its TCRdb copy is limited to in-frame clones, with some not included. Of tens of thousands of clones in the sample, around 95% are singletons; the top ten hold approximately 0.22%. The sequenced material came from T cells isolated from PBMCs. The receptors here all came from a human donor in good health. CDR3s include the opening cysteine and the closing phenylalanine or tryptophan. The D gene is left open where the match is weak. Rows may omit the clone size; those that give it use once, few, many or a size class.

>few|-|TRBJ2-1|TRBV7-9
TGTGCCAGCAGCTTAGACGGTTACAATGAGCAGTTCTTC
CASSLDGYNEQFF
>-|-|TRBJ1-3|TRBV5-4
TGTGCCAGCAGTATTGGGCCCGGGGGAGGGGGAAACACCATATATTTT
CASSIGPGGGGNTIYF
>-|-|TRBJ1-1|TRBV28
TGTGCCAGCAGAACCGGGAGACCGAGCACTGAAGCTTTCTTT
CASRTGRPSTEAFF
>-|TRBD1|TRBJ2-3|TRBV5-1
TGCGCCAGCAGCCCACGTTGGGACAGGATTCGCACAGATACGCAGTATTTT
CASSPRWDRIRTDTQYF
>-|-|TRBJ1-3|TRBV12-5
TGTGCTAGTGGTTTATTATGGGCCTCTGGAAACACCATATATTTT
CASGLLWASGNTIYF
>-|TRBD1|TRBJ2-7|TRBV7-8
TGTGCCAGCAGCCCCGAGGCAGGGGGCTACGAGCAGTACTTC
CASSPEAGGYEQYF
>-|-|TRBJ1-2|TRBV5-6
TGTGCCAGCAGCCGCGCGGTAGGCTATGGCTACACCTTC
CASSRAVGYGYTF
>-|-|TRBJ2-7|TRBV6-1
TGTGCCAGCTGGGGGGGCTTGCGCAGGGACCACGAGCAGTACTTC
CASWGGLRRDHEQYF
>-|TRBD1|TRBJ1-2|TRBV5-1
TGCGCCAGCAGCTTGCGACAGGGGAATGGCTACACCTTC
CASSLRQGNGYTF
>-|TRBD1|TRBJ2-7|TRBV27
TGTGCCAGCAGTTTGGGGACAGGGCCTTCCTACGAGCAGTACTTC
CASSLGTGPSYEQYF
>-|TRBD2|TRBJ2-1|TRBV18
TGTGCCAGCTCACCAGGGACTAGCGGTACCTACAATGAGCAGTTCTTC
CASSPGTSGTYNEQFF
>-|TRBD2|TRBJ2-7|TRBV6-1
TGTGCCAGCAGTGTAGGGACTAGCGGGGGTTTAGTCTACGAGCAGTACTTC
CASSVGTSGGLVYEQYF
>-|TRBD1|TRBJ1-5|TRBV9
TGTGCCAGCAGCGTCGGACAGGGGTGGGATCAGCCCCAGCATTTT
CASSVGQGWDQPQHF
>-|TRBD2|TRBJ2-3|TRBV5-1
TGCGCCAGCAGCTTGGGAGGGACTAGCGGGCTGGCCACAGATACGCAGTATTTT
CASSLGGTSGLATDTQYF
>-|TRBD2|TRBJ2-3|TRBV11-2
TGTGCCAGCAGCTTAGTTCTTGGGGCGGGAGGCCTCGATACGCAGTATTTT
CASSLVLGAGGLDTQYF
>-|-|TRBJ1-2|TRBV13
TGTGCCAGCAGCTTAGATACATGGACAGCCGACTATGGCTACACCTTC
CASSLDTWTADYGYTF
>-|TRBD1|TRBJ1-5|TRBV18
TGTGCCAGCTCACCCAGGGGGGCAGTCGAACCCCAGCATTTT
CASSPRGAVEPQHF
>-|TRBD2|TRBJ2-3|TRBV7-8
TGTGCCAGCAAGTCCCCGGGACTAGCGGATAACCGTGGCACAGATACGCAGTATTTT
CASKSPGLADNRGTDTQYF
>-|-|TRBJ1-4|TRBV5-8
TGTGCCAGCAGCTTTCGCGGAATGTGGCCCGAAAAACTGTTTTTT
CASSFRGMWPEKLFF
>-|-|TRBJ2-7|TRBV6-1
TGTGCCAGCAGTCCATGGGGCGGCGAGCAGTACTTC
CASSPWGGEQYF
>-|-|TRBJ1-1|TRBV25-1
TGTGCCAGCAGTGCCGGGAGGGTCGACGGCACTGAAGCTTTCTTT
CASSAGRVDGTEAFF
>-|-|TRBJ2-5|TRBV6-5
TGTGCCAGCAGAAACAGGGTTGCAGGGGAGACCCAGTACTTC
CASRNRVAGETQYF
>once|-|TRBJ1-1|TRBV2
TGTGCCAGCAGTACACAGGGCGAGAACACTGAAGCTTTCTTT
CASSTQGENTEAFF
>once|-|TRBJ1-3|TRBV6-1
TGTGCCAGCAGTGAAGGGGGCAGCTCTGGAAACACCATATATTTT
CASSEGGSSGNTIYF
>-|TRBD1|TRBJ1-1|TRBV12-5
TGTGCTAGTGGTTTCCGAAAGGGGACAGGGGCAACTGAAGCTTTCTTT
CASGFRKGTGATEAFF
>-|TRBD1|TRBJ2-7|TRBV5-4
TGTGCCAGCAGCTTGGATATTAGTTGGGGACAGGTCTCCTACGAGCAGTACTTC
CASSLDISWGQVSYEQYF
>-|-|TRBJ2-1|TRBV5-4
TGTGCCAGCAGCTCCGAGAACTCCCTGAGCTCCTACAATGAGCAGTTCTTC
CASSSENSLSSYNEQFF
>-|-|TRBJ1-5|TRBV2
TGTGCCAGCGGACAGTATAGCAATCAGCCCCAGCATTTT
CASGQYSNQPQHF
>once|-|TRBJ1-6|TRBV29-1
TGCAGCGTTGGTCAGGGGAATAATTCACCCCTCCACTTT
CSVGQGNNSPLHF
>-|TRBD2|TRBJ2-3|TRBV2
TGTGCCAGCAGTCCGACTAGCGGGGAATATACGCAGTATTTT
CASSPTSGEYTQYF
>once|-|TRBJ2-4|TRBV7-8
TGTGCCAGCAGCATGAGAGGTCAAAACATTCAGTACTTC
CASSMRGQNIQYF
>-|TRBD1|TRBJ1-2|TRBV29-1
TGCAGCGTTTTCGACAGGGGATATGGCTACACCTTC
CSVFDRGYGYTF
>-|-|TRBJ2-3|TRBV29-1
TGCAGCGTCGCTGCTAGCAGAAGGACAGATACGCAGTATTTT
CSVAASRRTDTQYF
>-|-|TRBJ2-5|TRBV4-1
TGCGCCAGCAGCCAGGGTAGCACGAGCCAAGAGACCCAGTACTTC
CASSQGSTSQETQYF
>-|TRBD2|TRBJ2-1|TRBV5-1
TGCGCCAGCAGCTTGGTTGCCAGCGGGGGTTACAATGAGCAGTTCTTC
CASSLVASGGYNEQFF
>-|-|TRBJ2-3|TRBV2
TGTGCCAGCAGTGCGGAGGGAAGGACGCAGTATTTT
CASSAEGRTQYF
>-|TRBD1|TRBJ2-7|TRBV10-2
TGCGCCAGCAGTGAGTCGACAGGGGGGGGTGGCGAGCAGTACTTC
CASSESTGGGGEQYF
>-|TRBD1|TRBJ1-1|TRBV7-8
TGTGCCAGCAGCTTACGACAGGGTTGGACTGAAGCTTTCTTT
CASSLRQGWTEAFF
>-|TRBD2|TRBJ2-7|TRBV28
TGTGCCAGCAGATCCGGGACTAGCGGTTCCGAGCAGTACTTC
CASRSGTSGSEQYF
>-|-|TRBJ1-2|TRBV7-9
TGTGCCAGCAGCTTTACAGAGCATGGCTACACCTTC
CASSFTEHGYTF
>-|-|TRBJ1-2|TRBV18
TGTGCCAGCTCATCAGATCGACAGGAACTCTATGGCTACACCTTC
CASSSDRQELYGYTF
>-|TRBD2|TRBJ2-1|TRBV10-3
TGTGCCATCAGTGAGTCGAATGGAATAGCGGGAGCCCTGGTAGGGTTCTTC
CAISESNGIAGALVGFF
>-|TRBD2|TRBJ2-7|TRBV9
TGTGCCAGCAGTGCCGGACTAGCAGATATCTACGAGCAGTACTTC
CASSAGLADIYEQYF
>-|TRBD1|TRBJ1-2|TRBV2
TGTGCCAGCAGGGGGACAGGGCGCTATGGCTACACCTTC
CASRGTGRYGYTF
>-|-|TRBJ2-5|TRBV6-5
TGTGCCAGCAGTCCTCGGAGCCGGGGTCTGAGGACCCAGTACTTC
CASSPRSRGLRTQYF
>-|-|TRBJ2-2|TRBV15
TGTGCCACCAGCAGAGAGAGTGAACGGGAGATCGGGGAGCTGTTTTTT
CATSRESEREIGELFF
>-|-|TRBJ2-3|TRBV7-9
TGTGCCAGCAGCTTAAGTCCTAGGGGGATAGATACGCAGTATTTT
CASSLSPRGIDTQYF